The T cell receptor (beta chain) under discussion was sequenced for a study of cytomegalovirus exposure and HLA in healthy donors. The study's findings and limits: Cytomegalovirus-associated status was assigned to 164 TCR beta chains.

Per germline, CDR1 MDHEN and CDR2 SYDVKM. The length of the CDR3 is 14 residues. With 8 bases clipped from V and 6 bases from J, the junction kept 11 bases outside the gene matches. As concerns this clone: Its antigen is unknown.

In the PCR, 60 Vbeta and 13 Jbeta primers were used. Profiling relied on immunoSEQ multiplex PCR, and the TCRdb table lists in-frame clones only, not all of them. The table shows about 170,000 clones, with 76% occurring only once. This chain joins TRBV28 and TRBJ2-7, with TRBD1 matching 9 bases. The receptor was isolated from a female donor in good health and CMV-seronegative. The sample consisted of PBMCs. This CDR3 is CASHPGTGIGEQYF. The CDR3 nucleotides are TGTGCCAGCCACCCTGGGACAGGGATAGGCGAGCAGTACTTC.